What follows describes a single T cell receptor beta chain. Its antigen is not known. This sample is drawn from a study of long-term antiretroviral therapy in people with HIV. Study-wide context: It was about a decade after the earliest samples that the 2015 immediate-ART recommendation appeared. Whole-study findings and limits: Among HIV repertoires, CDR3 length ranges were narrower than those of controls. Samples were collected from 2004 to 2017 under possibly less effective ART regimens.

The CDR3 consists of 12 residues. V dropped 3 bases and J dropped 6 bases, with 6 bases sitting between them. In germline, CDR1 is LNHDA, CDR2 SQIVND (reference sequence). Sequencing used immunoSEQ v3.0 at survey level. Sequencing was designed to cover roughly 40,000-50,000 T-cell genomes in each sample. Libraries were prepared by immunoSEQ multiplex PCR; TCRdb keeps only in-frame clonotypes and omits some of them. Of 25,000 to 35,000 clones listed, roughly 84% are singletons. Source: unsorted PBMCs, taken 2.8 years after starting antiretroviral therapy. The clonotype was recovered from a man aged 25-45 years with HIV. The rearrangement uses TRBV19 and TRBJ1-5, with no clear D. The chain's CDR3 is CASSIGRQPQHF. CDR3 coding DNA: TGTGCCAGTAGTATCGGGCGTCAGCCCCAGCATTTT. Full variable domain (remainder filled in from reference TRBV19 and TRBJ1-5): DGGITQSPKYLFRKEGQNVTLSCEQNLNHDAMYWYRQDPGQGLRLIYYSQIVNDFQKGDIAEGYSVSREKKESFPLTVTSAQKNPTAFYLCASSIGRQPQHFGDGTRLSIL.